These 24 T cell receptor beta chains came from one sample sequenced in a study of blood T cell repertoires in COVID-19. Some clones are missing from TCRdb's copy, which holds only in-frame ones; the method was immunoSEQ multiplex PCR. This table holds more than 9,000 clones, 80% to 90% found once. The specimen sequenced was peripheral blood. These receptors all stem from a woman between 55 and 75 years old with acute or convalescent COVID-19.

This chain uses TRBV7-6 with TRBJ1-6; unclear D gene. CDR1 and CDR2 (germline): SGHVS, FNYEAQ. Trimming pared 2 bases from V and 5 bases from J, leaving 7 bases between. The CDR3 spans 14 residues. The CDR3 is CASSLHGNNSPLHF. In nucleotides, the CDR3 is TGTGCCAGCAGCTTACACGGGAATAATTCACCCCTCCACTTT.

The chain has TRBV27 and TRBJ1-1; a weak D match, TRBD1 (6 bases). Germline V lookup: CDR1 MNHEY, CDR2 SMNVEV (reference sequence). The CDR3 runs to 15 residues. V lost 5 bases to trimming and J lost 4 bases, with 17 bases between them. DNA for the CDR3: TGTGCCAGCAGTGGATTCGGGGGGGCCCGCACTGAAGCTTTCTTT. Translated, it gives CASSGFGGARTEAFF.

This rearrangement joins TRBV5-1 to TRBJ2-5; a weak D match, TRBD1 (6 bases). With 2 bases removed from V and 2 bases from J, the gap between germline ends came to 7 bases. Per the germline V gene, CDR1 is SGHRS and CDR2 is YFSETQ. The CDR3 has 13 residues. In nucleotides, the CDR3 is TGCGCCAGCAGCTTAGGGGGACAAGAGACCCAGTACTTC. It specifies CASSLGGQETQYF.

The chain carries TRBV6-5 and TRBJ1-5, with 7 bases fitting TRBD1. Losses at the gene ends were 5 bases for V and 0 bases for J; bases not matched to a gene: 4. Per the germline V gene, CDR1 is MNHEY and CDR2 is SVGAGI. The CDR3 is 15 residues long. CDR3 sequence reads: CASSPGTASNQPQHF. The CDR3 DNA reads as TGTGCCAGCAGTCCCGGGACAGCTAGCAATCAGCCCCAGCATTTT.

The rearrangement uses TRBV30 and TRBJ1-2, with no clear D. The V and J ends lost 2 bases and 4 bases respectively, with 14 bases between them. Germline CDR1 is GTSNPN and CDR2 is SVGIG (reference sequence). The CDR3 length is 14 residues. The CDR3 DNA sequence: TGTGCCTGGAGTAGCCACCCTCTGTTCTATGGCTACACCTTC. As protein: CAWSSHPLFYGYTF. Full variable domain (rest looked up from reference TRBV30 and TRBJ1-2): SQTIHQWPATLVQPVGSPLSLECTVEGTSNPNLYWYRQAAGRGLQLLFYSVGIGQISSEVPQNLSASRPQDRQFILSSKKLLLSDSGFYLCAWSSHPLFYGYTFGSGTRLTVV.

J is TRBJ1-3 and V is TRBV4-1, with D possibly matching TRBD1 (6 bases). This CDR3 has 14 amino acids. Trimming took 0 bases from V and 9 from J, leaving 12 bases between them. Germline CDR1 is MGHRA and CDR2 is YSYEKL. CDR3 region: CASSQETGRSTIYF. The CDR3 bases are TGCGCCAGCAGCCAAGAGACAGGCCGGAGCACCATATATTTT.

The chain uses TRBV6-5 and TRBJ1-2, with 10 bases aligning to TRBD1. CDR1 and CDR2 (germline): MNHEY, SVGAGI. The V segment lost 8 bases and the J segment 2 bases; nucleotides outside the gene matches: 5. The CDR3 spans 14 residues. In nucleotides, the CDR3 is TGTGCCAGCGGACAGGGGGTGGTAAACTATGGCTACACCTTC. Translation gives CASGQGVVNYGYTF.

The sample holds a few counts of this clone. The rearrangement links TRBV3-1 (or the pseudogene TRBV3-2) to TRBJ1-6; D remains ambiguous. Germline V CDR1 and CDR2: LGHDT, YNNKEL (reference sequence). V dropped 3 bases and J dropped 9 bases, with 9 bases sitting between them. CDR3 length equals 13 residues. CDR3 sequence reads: CASSHREGSPLHF. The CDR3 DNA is TGTGCCAGCAGCCATCGCGAGGGTTCACCCCTCCACTTT.

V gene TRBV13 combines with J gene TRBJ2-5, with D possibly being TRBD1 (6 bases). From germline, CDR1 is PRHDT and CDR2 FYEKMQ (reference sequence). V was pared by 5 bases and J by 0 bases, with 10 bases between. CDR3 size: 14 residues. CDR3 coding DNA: TGTGCCAGCAGCCTTAAGGGGGACCAAGAGACCCAGTACTTC. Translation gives CASSLKGDQETQYF.

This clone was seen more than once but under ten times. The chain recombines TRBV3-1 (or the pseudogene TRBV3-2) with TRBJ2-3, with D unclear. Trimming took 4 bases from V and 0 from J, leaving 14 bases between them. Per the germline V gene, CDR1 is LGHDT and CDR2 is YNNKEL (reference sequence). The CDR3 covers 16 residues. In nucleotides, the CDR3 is TGTGCCAGCAGCCGTAGGAGCCCACCTAGCACAGATACGCAGTATTTT. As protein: CASSRRSPPSTDTQYF.

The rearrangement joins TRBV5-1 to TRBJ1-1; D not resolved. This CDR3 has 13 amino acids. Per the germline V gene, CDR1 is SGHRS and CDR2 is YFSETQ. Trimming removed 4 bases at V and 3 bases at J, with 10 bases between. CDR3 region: CASSPRHHTEAFF. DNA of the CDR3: TGCGCCAGCAGCCCGCGGCATCACACTGAAGCTTTCTTT.

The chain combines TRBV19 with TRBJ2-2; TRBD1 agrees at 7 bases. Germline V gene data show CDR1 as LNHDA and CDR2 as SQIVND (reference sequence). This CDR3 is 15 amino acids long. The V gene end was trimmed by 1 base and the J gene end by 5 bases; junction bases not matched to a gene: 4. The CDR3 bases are TGTGCCAGTAGTATAGGTGACAGGGTTACCGGGGAGCTGTTTTTT. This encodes CASSIGDRVTGELFF.

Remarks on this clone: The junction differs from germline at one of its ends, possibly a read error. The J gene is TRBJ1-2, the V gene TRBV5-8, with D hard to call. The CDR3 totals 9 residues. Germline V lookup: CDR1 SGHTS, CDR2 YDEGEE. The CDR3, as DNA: TGTGCCAGCGGTCGGGGAGACATCTTC. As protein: CASGRGDIF.

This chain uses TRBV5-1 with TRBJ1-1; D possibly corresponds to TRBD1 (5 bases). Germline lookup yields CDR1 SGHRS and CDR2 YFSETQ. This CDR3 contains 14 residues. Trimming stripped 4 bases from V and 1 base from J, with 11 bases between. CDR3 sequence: CASSATARNTEAFF. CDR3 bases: TGCGCCAGCAGCGCGACAGCTCGGAACACTGAAGCTTTCTTT. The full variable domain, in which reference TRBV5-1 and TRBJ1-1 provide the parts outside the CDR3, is KAGVTQTPRYLIKTRGQQVTLSCSPISGHRSVSWYQQTPGQGLQFLFEYFSETQRNKGNFPGRFSGRQFSNSRSEMNVSTLELGDSALYLCASSATARNTEAFFGQGTRLTVV.

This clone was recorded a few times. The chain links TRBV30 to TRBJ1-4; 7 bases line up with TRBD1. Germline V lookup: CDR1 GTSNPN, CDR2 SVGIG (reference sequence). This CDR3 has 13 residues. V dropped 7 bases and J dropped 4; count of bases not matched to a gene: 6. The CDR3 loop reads CAFIGQVNEKLFF. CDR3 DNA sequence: TGTGCCTTTATAGGACAGGTTAATGAAAAACTGTTTTTT.

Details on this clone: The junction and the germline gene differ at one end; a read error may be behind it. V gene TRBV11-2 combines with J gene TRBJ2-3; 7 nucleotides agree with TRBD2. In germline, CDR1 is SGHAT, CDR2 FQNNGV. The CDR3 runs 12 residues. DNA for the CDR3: TGTGCCAGCAGCGAGCCCTCGGGGACTAAACTTTTT. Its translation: CASSEPSGTKLF.

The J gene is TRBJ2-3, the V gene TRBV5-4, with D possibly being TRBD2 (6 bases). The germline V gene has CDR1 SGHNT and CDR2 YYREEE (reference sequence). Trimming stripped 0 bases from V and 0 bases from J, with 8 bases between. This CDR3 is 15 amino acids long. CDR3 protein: CASSLGGASTDTQYF. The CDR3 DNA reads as TGTGCCAGCAGCTTGGGCGGGGCGAGCACAGATACGCAGTATTTT.

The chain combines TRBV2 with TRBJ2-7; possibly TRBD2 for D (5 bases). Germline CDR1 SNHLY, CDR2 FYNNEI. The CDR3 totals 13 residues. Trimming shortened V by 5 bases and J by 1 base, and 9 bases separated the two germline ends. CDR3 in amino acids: CASSLRASYEQYF. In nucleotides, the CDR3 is TGTGCCAGCAGTCTGCGGGCTTCCTACGAGCAGTACTTC.

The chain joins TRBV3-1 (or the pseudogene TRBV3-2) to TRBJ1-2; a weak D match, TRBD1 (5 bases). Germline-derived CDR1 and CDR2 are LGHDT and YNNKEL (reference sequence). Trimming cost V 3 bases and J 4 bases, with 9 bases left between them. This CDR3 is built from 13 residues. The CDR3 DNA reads TGTGCCAGCAGCCAGAGGGACTCCTATGGCTACACCTTC. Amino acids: CASSQRDSYGYTF.

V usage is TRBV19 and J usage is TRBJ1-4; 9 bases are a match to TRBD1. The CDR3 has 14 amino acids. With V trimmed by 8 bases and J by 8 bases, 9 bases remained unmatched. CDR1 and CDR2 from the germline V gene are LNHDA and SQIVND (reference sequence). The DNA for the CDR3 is TGTGCCAGTTCAGACAGGGGGGTCGACGAAAAACTGTTTTTT. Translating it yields CASSDRGVDEKLFF.

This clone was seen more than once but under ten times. The CDR3 here is CASSSKGAEAFF. In DNA form, the CDR3 reads TGTGCCAGCAGCTCAAAAGGGGCTGAAGCTTTCTTT. J is TRBJ1-1 and V is TRBV3-1 (or the pseudogene TRBV3-2), with a tentative D call TRBD1 (5 bases). CDR1 and CDR2 (germline): LGHDT, YNNKEL (reference sequence). Trimming left V 5 bases short and J 6 bases short, with 10 bases between. This CDR3 has 12 amino acids.

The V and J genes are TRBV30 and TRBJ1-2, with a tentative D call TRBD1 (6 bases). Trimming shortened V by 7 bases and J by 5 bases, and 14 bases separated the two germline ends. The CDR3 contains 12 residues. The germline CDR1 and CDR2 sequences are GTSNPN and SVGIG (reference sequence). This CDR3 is CALDSLWYGYTF. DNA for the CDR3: TGTGCCTTGGACAGCTTATGGTATGGCTACACCTTC.

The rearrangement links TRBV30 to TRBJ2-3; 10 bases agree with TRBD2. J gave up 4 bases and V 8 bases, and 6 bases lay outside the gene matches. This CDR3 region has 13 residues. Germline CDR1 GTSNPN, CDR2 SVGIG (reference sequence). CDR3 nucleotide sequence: TGTGCCGGTAGCGGGGGGAATGCAGATACGCAGTATTTT. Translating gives CAGSGGNADTQYF.

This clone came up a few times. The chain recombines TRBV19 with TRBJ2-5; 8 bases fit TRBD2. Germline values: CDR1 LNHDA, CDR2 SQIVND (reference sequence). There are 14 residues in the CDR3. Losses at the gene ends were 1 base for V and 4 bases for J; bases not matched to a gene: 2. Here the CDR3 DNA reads TGTGCCAGTAGTATAGGGACTAGCCGAGAGACCCAGTACTTC. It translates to CASSIGTSRETQYF.